The 21 T cell receptor beta chains given below trace back to one sample, sequenced in a study of blood T cell repertoires in COVID-19. Profiled with immunoSEQ multiplex PCR; TCRdb holds only in-frame clones, not every one. The repertoire includes about 300,000 clones, around 92% of them detected once, and about 2% sits in the top ten. Sequencing was performed on peripheral blood. These receptors came from a woman aged 25 to 45 with COVID-19, enrolled during active disease.

V usage is TRBV20-1 and J usage is TRBJ2-2; D is perhaps TRBD2 (6 bases). CDR3 length: 16 residues. V was cut by 3 bases and J by 3 bases, with 17 bases left in between. Germline V gene lookup returns CDR1 DFQATT and CDR2 SNEGSKA (reference sequence). The DNA for the CDR3 is TGCAGTGCTAGTACCGCGGGGCCCTCGGACACCGGGGAGCTGTTTTTT. This gives the protein CSASTAGPSDTGELFF.

J is TRBJ2-7 and V is TRBV3-1 (or the pseudogene TRBV3-2); TRBD2 is a possible D gene (6 bases). The CDR3 covers 12 residues. Germline CDR1 LGHDT, CDR2 YNNKEL (reference sequence). The CDR3 region is CGSGGGLHEQYF. For the CDR3, the DNA is TGTGGGTCTGGGGGAGGTCTCCACGAGCAGTACTTC.

This chain links TRBV11-2 with TRBJ1-1, with no clear D. The CDR3 has 12 residues. V lost 5 bases, J lost 8 bases, and 12 bases lay in between. Germline CDR1 is SGHAT and CDR2 is FQNNGV. In nucleotides, the CDR3 is TGTGCCAGCAGCCCTCTGGTACGGGAAGCTTTCTTT. It is translated as CASSPLVREAFF.

This chain uses TRBV5-6 with TRBJ1-1; D may be TRBD1 (5 bases). CDR1 is SGHDT and CDR2 is YYEEEE in the germline V gene. The CDR3 is 15 amino acids. V lost 0 bases, J lost 3 bases, and 12 bases lay in between. The CDR3 region is CASSLDRGDYTEAFF. The CDR3, as DNA: TGTGCCAGCAGCTTGGACCGGGGGGATTACACTGAAGCTTTCTTT. Filled out from reference TRBV5-6 and TRBJ1-1, the complete variable domain reads DAGVTQSPTHLIKTRGQQVTLRCSPKSGHDTVSWYQQALGQGPQFIFQYYEEEERQRGNFPDRFSGHQFPNYSSELNVNALLLGDSALYLCASSLDRGDYTEAFFGQGTRLTVV.

The chain combines TRBV6-5 with TRBJ2-7; D is unclear. Germline V gives CDR1 MNHEY, CDR2 SVGAGI. V was trimmed by 4 bases and J by 3 bases, leaving 10 bases between them. CDR3 size: 13 residues. The CDR3 nucleotides read TGTGCCAGCAGTTCTTCCCTAGGCTACGAGCAGTACGTC. It codes for CASSSSLGYEQYV.

This sequence joins TRBV29-1 and TRBJ2-3, with D tentatively TRBD2 (6 bases). Trimming cost V 6 bases and J 2 bases, with 12 bases left between them. Looked up from germline, CDR1 is SQVTM and CDR2 is ANQGSEA. This CDR3 is 13 amino acids long. The CDR3 sequence: CSVLGLFTDTQYF. The CDR3 DNA reads as TGCAGCGTGCTGGGACTTTTCACAGATACGCAGTATTTT.

V and J are TRBV14 and TRBJ2-5; D may be TRBD2 (5 bases). The CDR3 is 16 residues long. V lost 4 bases, J lost 5 bases, and 20 bases lay in between. Germline V gene lookup returns CDR1 SGHDN and CDR2 FVKESK. In nucleotides, the CDR3 is TGTGCCAGCAGCCCGGGGTCCGCGCGAAAAGTGGAGACCCAGTACTTC. Amino acid sequence: CASSPGSARKVETQYF.

The chain couples TRBV7-2 to TRBJ1-2; possibly TRBD1 for D (5 bases). This CDR3 has 14 residues. The germline CDR1 and CDR2 sequences are SGHTA and FQGNSA. Trimming removed 7 bases from V and 1 base from J, with 13 bases in between. CDR3 protein: CASKVGGFNYGYTF. CDR3 DNA: TGTGCCAGCAAAGTCGGGGGGTTTAACTATGGCTACACCTTC.

The chain combines TRBV10-3 with TRBJ1-1; D gene ambiguous. The CDR3 sequence is 12 residues long. Germline V gives CDR1 ENHRY, CDR2 SYGVKD. V lost 2 bases to trimming and J lost 7 bases, with 8 bases between them. The CDR3 sequence is CAISEVAIEAFF. CDR3 sequence (DNA): TGTGCCATCAGTGAGGTGGCCATTGAAGCTTTCTTT.

This chain connects TRBV7-9 to TRBJ2-3, with TRBD1 matching over 7 bases. CDR1 and CDR2 from the germline V gene are SEHNR and FQNEAQ (reference sequence). This CDR3 has 14 amino acids. J gave up 6 bases and V 3 bases, and 6 bases lay outside the gene matches. CDR3 sequence reads: CASSLVTGDDTQYF. The CDR3 nucleotides are TGTGCCAGCAGCTTGGTTACAGGGGATGATACGCAGTATTTT.

The chain has TRBV6-1 and TRBJ1-6; a weak D match, TRBD1 (6 bases). This CDR3 contains 15 residues. V was cut by 6 bases and J by 10 bases, with 19 bases left in between. Germline assignment: CDR1 MNHNS and CDR2 SASEGT. The CDR3 sequence is CASSSTGLLGSPLHF. CDR3 sequence (DNA): TGTGCCAGCAGCAGCACAGGGCTCCTTGGGTCACCCCTCCACTTT.

This chain links TRBV4-1 with TRBJ1-5; D is unresolved. The germline V gene has CDR1 MGHRA and CDR2 YSYEKL. This CDR3 is 14 amino acids long. The V end was cut by 1 base, the J end by 7 bases, with 11 bases between. The CDR3 coding sequence is TGCGCCAGCAGCCAAGCGACGCTAGAACAGCCCCAGCATTTT. It specifies CASSQATLEQPQHF.

The V and J genes are TRBV5-1 and TRBJ1-3; the D gene is possibly TRBD1 (6 bases). Trimming took off 5 bases at V and 0 bases at J, with 15 bases between the two ends. From germline, CDR1 is SGHRS and CDR2 YFSETQ. This CDR3 contains 16 residues. CDR3 coding DNA: TGCGCCAGCAGTAGACAGGCCGGCCCCTCTGGAAACACCATATATTTT. Translated: CASSRQAGPSGNTIYF.

The CDR3 DNA is TGCGCCAGCAGCTTGGGACAGGGTCGGTGGACTGAAGCTTTCTTT. As protein: CASSLGQGRWTEAFF. The chain has TRBV5-1 and TRBJ1-1; 7 positions agree with TRBD1. The V and J ends lost 0 bases and 5 bases, in that order; junction bases with no gene match: 7. The germline gives CDR1 SGHRS, CDR2 YFSETQ. The CDR3 has 15 residues.

The chain uses TRBV5-6 and TRBJ2-5, with TRBD2 identical over 8 bases. With V trimmed by 2 bases and J by 4 bases, 13 bases remained unmatched. The CDR3 totals 17 residues. Per the germline V gene, CDR1 is SGHDT and CDR2 is YYEEEE. The CDR3, as DNA: TGTGCCAGCAGCTTCTTAGCGGGGACGGTATTTGGAGAGACCCAGTACTTC. Protein product: CASSFLAGTVFGETQYF. The full variable domain, rest sourced from reference TRBV5-6 and TRBJ2-5, is DAGVTQSPTHLIKTRGQQVTLRCSPKSGHDTVSWYQQALGQGPQFIFQYYEEEERQRGNFPDRFSGHQFPNYSSELNVNALLLGDSALYLCASSFLAGTVFGETQYFGPGTRLLVL.

This chain connects TRBV5-1 to TRBJ1-6; no reliable D call. This CDR3 has 15 residues. Trimming removed 4 bases from V and 5 bases from J, with 13 bases in between. Per germline, CDR1 SGHRS and CDR2 YFSETQ. The CDR3 nucleotides are TGCGCCAGCAGCACAGAGGGTAGTCATAATTCACCCCTCCACTTT. This translates into CASSTEGSHNSPLHF.

The V and J genes are TRBV2 and TRBJ1-6, with 9 bases aligning to TRBD1. There are 16 residues in the CDR3. Germline-derived CDR1 and CDR2 are SNHLY and FYNNEI. V lost 1 base and J lost 5; bases outside the gene matches: 3. CDR3 sequence: CASSEEGQGNNSPLHF. As DNA, the CDR3 is TGTGCCAGCAGTGAAGAGGGACAGGGAAATAATTCACCCCTCCACTTT. Combining the CDR3 with reference TRBV2 and TRBJ1-6 gives the whole variable domain EPEVTQTPSHQVTQMGQEVILRCVPISNHLYFYWYRQILGQKVEFLVSFYNNEISEKSEIFDDQFSVERPDGSNFTLKIRSTKLEDSAMYFCASSEEGQGNNSPLHFGNGTRLTVT.

The chain couples TRBV5-1 to TRBJ2-1; 9 bases match TRBD1. V shed 4 bases and J 4 bases; nucleotides not matched to a gene: 9. Germline-derived CDR1 and CDR2 are SGHRS and YFSETQ. CDR3 size: 16 residues. In nucleotides, the CDR3 is TGCGCCAGCAGCCCAAGGACAGGGGCTGGATACAATGAGCAGTTCTTC. The encoded protein is CASSPRTGAGYNEQFF.

The rearrangement uses TRBV6-5 and TRBJ1-2; a possible D gene is TRBD1 (5 bases). CDR3 size: 12 residues. The V end lost 8 bases, the J end lost 2 bases, and 9 bases lay between the germline ends. Germline V lookup: CDR1 MNHEY, CDR2 SVGAGI. The CDR3 DNA is TGTGCCAGCGGTAGGACAAACTATGGCTACACCTTC. As protein: CASGRTNYGYTF.

The chain combines TRBV28 with TRBJ1-3; D is unresolved. Trimming stripped 5 bases from V and 8 bases from J, with 10 bases between. CDR3 size: 12 residues. From germline, CDR1 is MDHEN and CDR2 SYDVKM. The CDR3 nucleotides are TGTGCCAGCAGTCTGATCCGGGACACCATATATTTT. Translating it yields CASSLIRDTIYF.

This clone came up a few times. The chain couples TRBV6-5 to TRBJ1-1; 7 bases line up with TRBD1. Unmatched junction bases numbered 6, after V lost 7 bases and J lost 4 bases. CDR3 length: 13 amino acids. The germline CDR1 and CDR2 sequences are MNHEY and SVGAGI. The CDR3 nucleotides are TGTGCCAGCAAACAGGGGTTGAGCACTGAAGCTTTCTTT. Encoded protein: CASKQGLSTEAFF.